A selection of T cell receptor beta chains follows, all from one sample in a study of ipilimumab plus nivolumab after autologous stem cell transplantation. Clones were read by immunoSEQ multiplex PCR, and TCRdb kept only the in-frame ones, dropping some. The sample shows approximately 15,000 clones, roughly 74% of them seen only once. The sample in question was PBMCs, obtained in a trial of ipilimumab plus nivolumab as post-transplant consolidation. These receptors originate from a male donor with primary mediastinal lymphoma. Both conserved end residues are part of each CDR3. Fields, in order: J gene, V gene, D gene, CDR3 protein. A D gene is named only where the DNA matches it firmly.

J: TRBJ1-3
V: TRBV5-1
D: NA
CDR3: CASSGRIGTAGNTIYF

J: TRBJ2-1
V: TRBV7-7
D: NA
CDR3: CASSLDRGDEQFF

J: TRBJ1-2
V: TRBV4-2
D: NA
CDR3: CASSQDSQVYYGYTF

J: TRBJ1-1
V: TRBV5-4
D: NA
CDR3: CASSLKQGTEAFF

J: TRBJ2-7
V: TRBV7-7
D: NA
CDR3: CASSFGREKSRSEQYF

J: TRBJ2-7
V: TRBV2
D: TRBD1
CDR3: CASSGAGQGYNLFEQYF

J: TRBJ2-7
V: TRBV7-8
D: NA
CDR3: CASSLAPGYGDEQYF

J: TRBJ2-4
V: TRBV7-2
D: TRBD2
CDR3: CASSPTRGLASFNIQYF

J: NA
V: TRBV7-3
D: TRBD2
CDR3: CASSFSGRAADEQYF

J: TRBJ2-7
V: TRBV19
D: TRBD1
CDR3: CASSIKGGYSEQYF

J: TRBJ1-1
V: TRBV29-1
D: NA
CDR3: CSPGETEAFF

J: TRBJ1-5
V: TRBV10-3
D: NA
CDR3: CAISGAANQPQHF

J: TRBJ1-1
V: TRBV7-2
D: NA
CDR3: CASSLVAIGHRAFF

J: TRBJ1-2
V: TRBV6-1
D: TRBD1
CDR3: CASSPLQGAGYGYTF

J: TRBJ2-5
V: TRBV5-1
D: TRBD1
CDR3: CASSQGVVGVEETQYF

J: TRBJ2-7
V: TRBV6-6
D: TRBD1
CDR3: CASSYRDRGIYEQYF

J: TRBJ1-2
V: TRBV19
D: TRBD1
CDR3: CASSIVGTATSNYGYTF

J: TRBJ2-3
V: TRBV19
D: TRBD2
CDR3: CASSTEAGGYQYF

J: TRBJ2-5
V: TRBV18
D: NA
CDR3: CASSPSSWAETQYF

J: TRBJ2-1
V: TRBV11-3
D: NA
CDR3: CASSLGRGRGRFGRENEQFF

J: NA
V: TRBV28
D: TRBD1
CDR3: CASVSGQGRFYEQYF

J: TRBJ1-2
V: TRBV19
D: NA
CDR3: CASSIVGGADYGYTF

J: TRBJ2-1
V: TRBV7-9
D: NA
CDR3: CASSPTRGSFNEQFF

J: TRBJ2-5
V: TRBV19
D: NA
CDR3: CASRAGETQYF

J: TRBJ1-5
V: TRBV28
D: NA
CDR3: CASSSADQPQHF

J: TRBJ2-3
V: TRBV19
D: TRBD1
CDR3: CASNRGSDTQYF

J: TRBJ1-5
V: TRBV6-5
D: TRBD1
CDR3: CASSSGTGGPGQPQHF

J: TRBJ2-1
V: TRBV28
D: TRBD2
CDR3: CASRVAGINNEQFF

J: TRBJ2-1
V: TRBV28
D: NA
CDR3: CASSPAVAEYNEQFF

J: TRBJ2-7
V: TRBV29-1
D: NA
CDR3: CSVERAGPYEQYF

J: TRBJ1-1
V: TRBV5-4
D: NA
CDR3: CASSLREGTEAFF

J: TRBJ1-3
V: TRBV9
D: NA
CDR3: CASSVESGWGLSGNTIYF

J: TRBJ1-1
V: TRBV4-1
D: NA
CDR3: CASSQAQGERNTEAFF

J: TRBJ2-1
V: TRBV19
D: TRBD2
CDR3: CASSIVSGGAYEQFF

J: TRBJ2-7
V: TRBV7-8
D: TRBD1
CDR3: CASSYTGTGGLEQYF

J: TRBJ1-4
V: TRBV7-9
D: NA
CDR3: CASSFGRLSTNEKLFF

J: TRBJ2-3
V: TRBV7-9
D: NA
CDR3: CASSERADTQYF

J: TRBJ2-2
V: TRBV19
D: TRBD2
CDR3: CASRGLAGNTGELFF

J: TRBJ1-2
V: TRBV21-1
D: NA
CDR3: CASSKLDDYGYTF

J: TRBJ2-7
V: TRBV7-3
D: TRBD1
CDR3: CASSSTGGAGEQYF

J: TRBJ1-5
V: TRBV6-6
D: NA
CDR3: CASSYLGGNQPQHF

J: TRBJ2-4
V: TRBV7-2
D: NA
CDR3: CASSWGVQGLTKNIQYF